This T cell receptor (beta chain) stems from a study of T cells in Graves' hyperthyroidism and ophthalmopathy. Germline lookup yields CDR1 WSHSY and CDR2 SAAADI. V lost 6 bases to trimming and J lost 6 bases; unmatched junction nucleotides: 5. The CDR3 contains 15 residues. RNA transcripts were the template for amplifying TCR beta CDR3 regions. RT-PCR in the first round (using the HTBI primer set) targeted the TCR CDR3. TCRdb redid the calling of the multiplex PCR reads with MiXCR, one entry per CDR3 protein. The table shows more than 350,000 distinct CDR3 sequences, with 17% occurring only once. The chain is built from TRBV10-2 and TRBJ1-6; 10 positions agree with TRBD1. The sample taken for sequencing was blood. The receptor was isolated from a woman aged 25 to 39 with Graves' hyperthyroidism that later progressed to Graves' ophthalmopathy. The CDR3 protein is CASSRDRGFNSPLHF. In DNA form, the CDR3 reads TGCGCCAGCAGCCGGGACAGGGGTTTTAATTCACCCCTCCACTTT.